This T cell receptor beta chain was obtained from a study of blood T cell repertoires in COVID-19. The CDR3 consists of 14 residues. V lost 6 bases and J 3 bases, leaving 11 bases between the germline ends. The germline gives CDR1 LNHDA, CDR2 SQIVND (reference sequence). TCRdb keeps only in-frame clones here, not all; method: immunoSEQ multiplex PCR. The sample consists of over 40,000 clones, 83% of them appearing once. This sequence originates from a man between 35 and 55 years old with acute or convalescent COVID-19. The material sequenced was peripheral blood. The chain has TRBV19 and TRBJ2-2, with D tentatively TRBD1 (6 bases). CDR3 loop: CASSGTHYTGELFF. CDR3 coding DNA: TGTGCCAGTAGCGGGACACATTACACCGGGGAGCTGTTTTTT. Drawing the rest from reference TRBV19 and TRBJ2-2, the complete variable domain is DGGITQSPKYLFRKEGQNVTLSCEQNLNHDAMYWYRQDPGQGLRLIYYSQIVNDFQKGDIAEGYSVSREKKESFPLTVTSAQKNPTAFYLCASSGTHYTGELFFGEGSRLTVL.